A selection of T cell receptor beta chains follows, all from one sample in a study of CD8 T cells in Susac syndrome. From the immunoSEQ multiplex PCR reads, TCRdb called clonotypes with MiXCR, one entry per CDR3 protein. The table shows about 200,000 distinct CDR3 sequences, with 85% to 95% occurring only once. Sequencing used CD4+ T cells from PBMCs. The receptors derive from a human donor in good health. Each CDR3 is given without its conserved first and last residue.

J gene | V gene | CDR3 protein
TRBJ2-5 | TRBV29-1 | SVYRGKETQY
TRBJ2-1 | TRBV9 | ASSPTSGSWDEQF
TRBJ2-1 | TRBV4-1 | ASSLSGSRDNEQF
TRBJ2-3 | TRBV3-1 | ASSQEFPGQGDTQY
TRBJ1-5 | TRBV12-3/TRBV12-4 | ASSFAASNQPQH
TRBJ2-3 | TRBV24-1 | ATSDFQSTDTQY
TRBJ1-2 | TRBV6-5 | ASTKGSTFYGYT
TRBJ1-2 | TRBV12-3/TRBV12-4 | ASSLPLDYGYT
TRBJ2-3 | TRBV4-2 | ASSQETGGGTDTQY
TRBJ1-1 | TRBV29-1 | SVEFVLMNTEAF
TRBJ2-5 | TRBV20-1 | SAPSRQETQY
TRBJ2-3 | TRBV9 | ASSELADTQY
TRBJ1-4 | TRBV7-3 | ASSARGRNEKLF
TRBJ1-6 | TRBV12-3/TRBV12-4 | ASSQGASYNSPLH
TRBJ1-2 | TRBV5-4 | ASSYHRESYGYT
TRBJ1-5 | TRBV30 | AWSIQGDQPQH
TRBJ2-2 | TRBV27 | ASSLYPGFTGGYTGELF
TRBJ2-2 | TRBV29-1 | SVPKDGPGELF
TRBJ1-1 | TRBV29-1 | SSPGQGVSEAF
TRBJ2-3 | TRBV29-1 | SVAGLAGSTDTQY
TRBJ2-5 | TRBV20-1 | SARDRLAASETQY
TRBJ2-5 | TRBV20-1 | SARASGGFQETQY
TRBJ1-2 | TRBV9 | ASSAEGQLIYGYT
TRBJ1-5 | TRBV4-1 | ASSPQGTVNQPQH
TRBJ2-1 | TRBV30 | AWSVGGHNEQF
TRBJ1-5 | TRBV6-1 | ASSEAIGRGISNQPQH
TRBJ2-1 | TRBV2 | ARWTSGGSYNEQF
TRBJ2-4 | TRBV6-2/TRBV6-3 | ASSFPGTDKNIQY
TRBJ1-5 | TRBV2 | ASSLGQAINQPQH
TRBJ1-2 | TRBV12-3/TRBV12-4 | ASSLGETYGYT
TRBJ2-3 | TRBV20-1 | GTRSFSTDTQY
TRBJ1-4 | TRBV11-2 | ASSPPTGINGKLF
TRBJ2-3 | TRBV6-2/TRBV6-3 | ASSPLTDTDTQY
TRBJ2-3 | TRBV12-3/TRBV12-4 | ASVYGHRDTQY
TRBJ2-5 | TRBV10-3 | AISENLGGRETQY
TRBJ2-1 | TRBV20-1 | SASDWGLGRYNEQF
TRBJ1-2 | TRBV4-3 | ASSQDVRDNYGYT
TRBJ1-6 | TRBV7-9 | ASSWDGNSPLH
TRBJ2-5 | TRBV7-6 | ASSPRWGETQY
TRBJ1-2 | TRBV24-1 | ATSDYREGYT
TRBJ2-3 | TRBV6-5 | ASRVDRRRDTQY
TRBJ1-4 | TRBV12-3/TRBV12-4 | ASSLRQRSDEKLF
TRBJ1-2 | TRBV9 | ASSAGTGNGYT
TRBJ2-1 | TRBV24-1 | ATSDPGSGGSSYNEQF
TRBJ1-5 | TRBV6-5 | ASSYSGLVGGGIQPQH
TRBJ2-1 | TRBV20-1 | SARSGRAGDEQF
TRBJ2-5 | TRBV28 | ASSNWRTETQY
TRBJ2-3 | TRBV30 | AWNGQTVGAQY
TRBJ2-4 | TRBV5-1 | ASSLDPNPNIQY
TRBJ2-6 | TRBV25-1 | ASSRDSVASGANVLT
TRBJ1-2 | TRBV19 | ASSTGTLENYGYT
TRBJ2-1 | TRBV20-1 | SAPLRGLHNEQF
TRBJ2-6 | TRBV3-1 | ASSPTASGANVLT
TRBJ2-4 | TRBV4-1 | ASSQYTAENIQY